This TCR beta chain was sequenced in a study of T cells after posttransplantation cyclophosphamide. The ends lost 3 bases at V and 4 bases at J; junction bases unmatched: 9. Germline V gene data show CDR1 as MNHEY and CDR2 as SMNVEV (reference sequence). This CDR3 is built from 16 residues. Sequencing used immunoSEQ multiplex PCR; TCRdb keeps in-frame clones, though not all of them. The sample includes some 53,000 clones, 85% to 90% of them seen just once. The gene calls are TRBV27 and TRBJ2-3; the match to TRBD1 covers 8 bases. This TCR came from a man in his thirties or forties with a blood cancer, CMV-positive, and with a related stem cell donor. The sequencing sample was made of PBMCs. The CDR3 DNA is TGTGCCAGCAGTTTGTGGACAGGGACGTTTTCAGATACGCAGTATTTT. This translates into CASSLWTGTFSDTQYF.